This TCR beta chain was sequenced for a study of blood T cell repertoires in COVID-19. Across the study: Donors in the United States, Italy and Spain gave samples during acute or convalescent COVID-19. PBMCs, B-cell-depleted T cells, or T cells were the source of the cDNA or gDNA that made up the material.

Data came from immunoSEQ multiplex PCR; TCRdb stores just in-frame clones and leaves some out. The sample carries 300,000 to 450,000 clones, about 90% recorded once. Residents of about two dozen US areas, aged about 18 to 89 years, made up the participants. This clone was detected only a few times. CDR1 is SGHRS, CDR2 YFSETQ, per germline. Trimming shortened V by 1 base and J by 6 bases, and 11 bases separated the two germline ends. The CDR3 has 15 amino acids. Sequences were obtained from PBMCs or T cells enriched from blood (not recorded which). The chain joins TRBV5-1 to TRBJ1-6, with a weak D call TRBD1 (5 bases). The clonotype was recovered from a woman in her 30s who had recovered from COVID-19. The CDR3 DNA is TGCGCCAGCAGCTTGCAGGGTTCGGGTAATTCACCCCTCCACTTT. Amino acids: CASSLQGSGNSPLHF.